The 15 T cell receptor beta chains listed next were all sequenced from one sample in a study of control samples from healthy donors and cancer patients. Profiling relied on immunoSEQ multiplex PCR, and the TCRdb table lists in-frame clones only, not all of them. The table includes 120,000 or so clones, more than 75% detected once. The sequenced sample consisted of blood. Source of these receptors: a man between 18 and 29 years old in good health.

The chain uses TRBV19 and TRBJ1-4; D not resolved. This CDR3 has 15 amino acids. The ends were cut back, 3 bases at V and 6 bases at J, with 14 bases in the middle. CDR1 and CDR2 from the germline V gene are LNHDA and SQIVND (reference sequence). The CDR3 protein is CASSIPGFRDEKLFF. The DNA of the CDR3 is TGTGCCAGTAGTATCCCCGGGTTTAGGGATGAAAAACTGTTTTTT.

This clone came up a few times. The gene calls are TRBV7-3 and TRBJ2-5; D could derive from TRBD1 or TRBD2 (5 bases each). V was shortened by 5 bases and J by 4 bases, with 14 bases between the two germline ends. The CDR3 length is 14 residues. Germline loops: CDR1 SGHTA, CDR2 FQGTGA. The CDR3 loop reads CASSPGAPGETQYF. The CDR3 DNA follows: TGTGCCAGCAGCCCCGGGGCGCCTGGAGAGACCCAGTACTTC.

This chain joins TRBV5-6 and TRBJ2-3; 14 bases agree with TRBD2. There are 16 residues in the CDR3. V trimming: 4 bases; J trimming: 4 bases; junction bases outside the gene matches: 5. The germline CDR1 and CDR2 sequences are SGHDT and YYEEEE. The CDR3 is CASSPGTSGRADTQYF. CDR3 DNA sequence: TGTGCCAGCAGCCCGGGGACTAGCGGGAGAGCAGATACGCAGTATTTT. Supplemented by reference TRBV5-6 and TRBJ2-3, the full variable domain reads DAGVTQSPTHLIKTRGQQVTLRCSPKSGHDTVSWYQQALGQGPQFIFQYYEEEERQRGNFPDRFSGHQFPNYSSELNVNALLLGDSALYLCASSPGTSGRADTQYFGPGTRLTVL.

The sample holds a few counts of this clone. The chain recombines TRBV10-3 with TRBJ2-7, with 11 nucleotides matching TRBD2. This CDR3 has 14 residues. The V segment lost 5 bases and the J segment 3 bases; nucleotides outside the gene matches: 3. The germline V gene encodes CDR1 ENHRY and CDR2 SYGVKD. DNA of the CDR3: TGTGCCATCAGTCTAGCGGGAGGCCTCTACGAGCAGTACTTC. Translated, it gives CAISLAGGLYEQYF.

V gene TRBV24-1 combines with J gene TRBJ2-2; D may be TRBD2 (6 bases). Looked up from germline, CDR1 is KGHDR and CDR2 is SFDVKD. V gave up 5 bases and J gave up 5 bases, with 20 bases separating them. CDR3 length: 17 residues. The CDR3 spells CATSALPIRGSTGELFF. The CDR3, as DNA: TGTGCCACCAGTGCCTTACCCATACGGGGGAGTACCGGGGAGCTGTTTTTT.

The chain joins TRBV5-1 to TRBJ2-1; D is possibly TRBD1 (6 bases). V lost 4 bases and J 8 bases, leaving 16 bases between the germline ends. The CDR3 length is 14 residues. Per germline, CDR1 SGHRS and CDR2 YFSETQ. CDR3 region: CASSPPTGTDEQFF. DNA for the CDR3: TGCGCCAGCAGCCCCCCGACAGGCACCGATGAGCAGTTCTTC.

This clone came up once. CDR3 sequence (DNA): TGTGCCAGCAGTTCTGGACAGGGGGCGGAAAAACTGTTTTTT. This sequence encodes CASSSGQGAEKLFF. The rearrangement joins TRBV28 to TRBJ1-4, with 11 bases lining up with TRBD1. The junction had 3 bases not matched to a gene; V was cut back by 4 bases and J by 8 bases. The CDR3 sequence is 14 residues long. Per the germline V gene, CDR1 is MDHEN and CDR2 is SYDVKM.

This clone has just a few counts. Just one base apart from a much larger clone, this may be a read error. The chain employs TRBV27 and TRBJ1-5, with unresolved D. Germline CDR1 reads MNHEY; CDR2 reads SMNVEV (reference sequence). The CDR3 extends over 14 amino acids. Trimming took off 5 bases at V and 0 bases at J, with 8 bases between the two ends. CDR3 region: CASSPRISNQPQHF. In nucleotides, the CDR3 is TGTGCCAGCAGTCCCCGGATTAGCAATCAGCCCCAGCATTTT.

This chain's CDR3 is CASSGGLKLFF. The CDR3, as DNA: TGTGCCAGCAGTGGGGGATTAAAACTGTTTTTT. This chain links TRBV12-3 or TRBV12-4 with TRBJ1-4; maybe TRBD1 (5 bases). Trimming shortened V by 5 bases and J by 10 bases, and 8 bases separated the two germline ends. CDR3 size: 11 residues.

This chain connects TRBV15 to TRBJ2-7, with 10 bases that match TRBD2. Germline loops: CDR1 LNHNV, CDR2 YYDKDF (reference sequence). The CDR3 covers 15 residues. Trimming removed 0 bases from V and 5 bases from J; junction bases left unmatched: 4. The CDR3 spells CATSRERLAGDEQYF. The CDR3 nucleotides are TGTGCCACCAGCAGAGAAAGGCTAGCGGGAGACGAGCAGTACTTC.

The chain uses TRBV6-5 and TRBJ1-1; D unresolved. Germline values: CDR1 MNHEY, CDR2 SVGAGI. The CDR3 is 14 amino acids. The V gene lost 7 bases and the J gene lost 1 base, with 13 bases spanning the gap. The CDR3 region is CASKYLPGNTEAFF. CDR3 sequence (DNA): TGTGCCAGCAAATATCTTCCAGGGAACACTGAAGCTTTCTTT.

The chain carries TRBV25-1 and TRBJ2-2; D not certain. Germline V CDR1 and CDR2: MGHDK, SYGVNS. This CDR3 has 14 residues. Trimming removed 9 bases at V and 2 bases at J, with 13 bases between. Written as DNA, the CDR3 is TGTGCCAGTACCGGGCTTACCAACACCGGGGAGCTGTTTTTT. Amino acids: CASTGLTNTGELFF.

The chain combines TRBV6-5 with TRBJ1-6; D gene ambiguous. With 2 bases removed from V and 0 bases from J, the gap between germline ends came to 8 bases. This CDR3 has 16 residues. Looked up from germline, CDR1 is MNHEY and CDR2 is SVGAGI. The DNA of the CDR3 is TGTGCCAGCAGTTACCTCCCTAACTCCTATAATTCACCCCTCCACTTT. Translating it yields CASSYLPNSYNSPLHF.

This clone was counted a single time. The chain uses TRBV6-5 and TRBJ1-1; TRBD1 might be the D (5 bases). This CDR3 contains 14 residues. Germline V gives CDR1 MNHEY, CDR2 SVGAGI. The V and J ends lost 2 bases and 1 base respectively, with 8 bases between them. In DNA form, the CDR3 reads TGTGCCAGCAGTTACCGTAGGGGGAACACTGAAGCTTTCTTT. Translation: CASSYRRGNTEAFF.

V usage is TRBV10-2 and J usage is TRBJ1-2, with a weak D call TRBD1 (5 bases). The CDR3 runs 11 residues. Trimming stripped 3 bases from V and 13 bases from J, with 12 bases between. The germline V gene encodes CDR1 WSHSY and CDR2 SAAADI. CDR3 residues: CASSDDRSGTF. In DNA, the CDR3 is TGCGCCAGCAGTGATGACAGATCCGGCACCTTC.